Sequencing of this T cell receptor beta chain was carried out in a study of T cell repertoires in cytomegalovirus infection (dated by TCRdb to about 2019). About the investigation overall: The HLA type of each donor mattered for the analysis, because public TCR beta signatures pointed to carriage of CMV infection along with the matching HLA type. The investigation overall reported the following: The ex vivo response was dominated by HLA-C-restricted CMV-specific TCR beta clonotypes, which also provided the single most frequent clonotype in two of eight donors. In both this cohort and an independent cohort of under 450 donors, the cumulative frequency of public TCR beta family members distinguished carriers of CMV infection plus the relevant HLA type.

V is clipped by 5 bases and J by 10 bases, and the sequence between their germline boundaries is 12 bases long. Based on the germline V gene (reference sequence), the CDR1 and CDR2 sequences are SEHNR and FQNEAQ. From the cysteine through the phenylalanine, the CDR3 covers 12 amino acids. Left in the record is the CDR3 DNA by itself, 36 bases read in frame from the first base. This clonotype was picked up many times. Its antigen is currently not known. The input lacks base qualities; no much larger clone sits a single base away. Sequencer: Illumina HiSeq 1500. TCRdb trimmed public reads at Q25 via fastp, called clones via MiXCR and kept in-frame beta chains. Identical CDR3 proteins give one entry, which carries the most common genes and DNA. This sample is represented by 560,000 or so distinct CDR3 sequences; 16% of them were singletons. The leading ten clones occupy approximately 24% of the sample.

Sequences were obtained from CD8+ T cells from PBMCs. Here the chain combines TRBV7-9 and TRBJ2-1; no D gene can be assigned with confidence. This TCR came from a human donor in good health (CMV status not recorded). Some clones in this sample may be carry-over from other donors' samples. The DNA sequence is TGTGCCAGCAGCCTTGATTACGTGGAGCAGTTCTTC. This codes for CASSLDYVEQFF.